Following are 16 T cell receptor beta chains from one sample sequenced in a study of T cell responses to AZD1222 COVID-19 vaccine. Measured with immunoSEQ multiplex PCR; TCRdb has only the in-frame clones, and not every one. This sample carries some 94,000 clones, 70% to 90% of them seen once, and the ten largest clones take around 3.2%. This specimen was peripheral blood, taken on day 0 of AZD1222 vaccination. These receptors were taken from an adult in good health.

The genes are TRBV25-1 and TRBJ2-4; maybe TRBD1 (6 bases). This CDR3 spans 15 amino acids. Germline CDR1 reads MGHDK; CDR2 reads SYGVNS. With 4 bases removed from V and 8 bases from J, the gap between germline ends came to 18 bases. The CDR3 sequence: CASSGHRAPSDIQYF. In DNA form, the CDR3 reads TGTGCCAGCAGTGGACACAGGGCTCCGAGTGACATTCAGTACTTC.

This chain joins TRBV5-6 and TRBJ1-6; D is uncertain. This CDR3 region has 14 residues. The V end lost 1 base, the J end lost 7 bases, and 9 bases lay between the germline ends. In germline, CDR1 is SGHDT, CDR2 YYEEEE. CDR3 nucleotides: TGTGCCAGCAGCTTGTGGCAGACCAATTCACCCCTCCACTTT. Amino acids: CASSLWQTNSPLHF. Drawing the rest from reference TRBV5-6 and TRBJ1-6, the complete variable domain is DAGVTQSPTHLIKTRGQQVTLRCSPKSGHDTVSWYQQALGQGPQFIFQYYEEEERQRGNFPDRFSGHQFPNYSSELNVNALLLGDSALYLCASSLWQTNSPLHFGNGTRLTVT.

This sequence joins TRBV27 and TRBJ2-7; tentatively, D is TRBD1 or TRBD2 (5 bases each). Between the trimmed V and J ends, which lost 1 base and 4 bases, there was a span of 20 bases. Germline V gene sequence: CDR1 MNHEY, CDR2 SMNVEV (reference sequence). This CDR3 region has 17 residues. The CDR3 DNA reads TGTGCCAGCAGTTTATATAAGCAGATTGGGGGTCCTTACGAGCAGTACTTC. Translating gives CASSLYKQIGGPYEQYF.

The CDR3: CATSRDIQEYNEQFF. For the CDR3, the DNA is TGTGCCACCAGCAGAGATATCCAGGAGTACAATGAGCAGTTCTTC. This chain connects TRBV15 to TRBJ2-1; D is unclear. V dropped 0 bases and J dropped 4 bases, with 10 bases sitting between them. The CDR3 spans 15 residues. Germline CDR1 is LNHNV and CDR2 is YYDKDF (reference sequence).

The chain employs TRBV11-3 and TRBJ1-1, with a weak D call TRBD1 (5 bases). The germline gives CDR1 SGHNT, CDR2 YENEEA. The V gene lost 4 bases and the J gene lost 4 bases, with 10 bases spanning the gap. The CDR3 spans 13 residues. CDR3: CASSSTVGTEAFF. In nucleotides, the CDR3 is TGTGCCAGCAGCTCGACAGTGGGCACTGAAGCTTTCTTT.

CDR3 residues: CASSQDVQGNYGYTF. The CDR3 nucleotides are TGCGCCAGCAGCCAAGATGTCCAGGGAAACTATGGCTACACCTTC. The chain combines TRBV4-1 with TRBJ1-2, with D perhaps matching TRBD1 (5 bases). The CDR3 consists of 15 residues. Germline CDR1 MGHRA, CDR2 YSYEKL. Trimming cost V 0 bases and J 2 bases, with 10 bases left between them.

This clone was observed a single time. The chain uses TRBV27 and TRBJ2-7; TRBD1 aligns across 7 bases. Germline values: CDR1 MNHEY, CDR2 SMNVEV (reference sequence). The trim removed 2 bases at V and 0 bases at J, leaving 4 bases unmatched. This CDR3 comprises 15 residues. The CDR3 region is CASSLTGDTSYEQYV. For the CDR3, the DNA is TGTGCCAGCAGTTTAACAGGGGATACCTCCTACGAGCAGTACGTC.

The V gene is TRBV15, the J gene TRBJ1-5; D perhaps matches TRBD1 (5 bases). Trimming cost V 2 bases and J 2 bases, with 13 bases left between them. The CDR3 has 16 amino acids. Germline CDR1 and CDR2: LNHNV and YYDKDF (reference sequence). As DNA, the CDR3 is TGTGCCACCAGCAGACCGGGACCGATGGGCAATCAGCCCCAGCATTTT. Translation gives CATSRPGPMGNQPQHF.

The V gene is TRBV2, the J gene TRBJ1-1, with D possibly matching TRBD1 (5 bases). This CDR3 has 12 amino acids. V was cut by 10 bases and J by 1 base, with 10 bases left in between. Germline CDR1 SNHLY, CDR2 FYNNEI. CDR3 sequence (DNA): TGTGCCACGGGGGGGTCGAACACTGAAGCTTTCTTT. Its translation is CATGGSNTEAFF.

The chain recombines TRBV12-3 or TRBV12-4 with TRBJ1-2; 11 nucleotides match TRBD1. V was pared by 4 bases and J by 8 bases, with 3 bases of the junction left unmatched. This CDR3 contains 13 residues. CDR3 amino acids: CASSYGQGAGYTF. DNA for the CDR3: TGTGCCAGCAGTTACGGACAGGGGGCAGGCTACACCTTC.

V is TRBV3-1 (or the pseudogene TRBV3-2) and J is TRBJ2-1, with D uncertain. Trimming shortened V by 0 bases and J by 8 bases, and 14 bases separated the two germline ends. From germline, CDR1 is LGHDT and CDR2 YNNKEL (reference sequence). CDR3 size: 15 residues. The CDR3 DNA follows: TGTGCCAGCAGCCAAGACGTTTTAGTGGGCGATGAGCAGTTCTTC. Amino acids: CASSQDVLVGDEQFF.

This clone was recorded once. A read error may produce the germline difference seen at one junction end. This rearrangement joins TRBV5-1 to TRBJ1-5, with D uncertain. The CDR3 consists of 13 residues. The germline V gene encodes CDR1 SGHRS and CDR2 YFSETQ. This CDR3 is CASSLGQNQPQHF. CDR3 sequence (DNA): TGTGCCAGCAGCTTGGGCCAGAATCAGCCCCAGCATTTT.

The CDR3: CASSLTINGYTF. CDR3 coding DNA: TGTGCCAGCAGCTTAACAATAAATGGCTACACCTTC. The chain is built from TRBV7-2 and TRBJ1-2, with D uncertain. The CDR3 sequence is 12 residues long. Germline V gene lookup returns CDR1 SGHTA and CDR2 FQGNSA. V was clipped by 2 bases and J by 6 bases, with 7 bases between them. Together with reference TRBV7-2 and TRBJ1-2, the CDR3 gives the full variable domain: GAGVSQSPSNKVTEKGKDVELRCDPISGHTALYWYRQSLGQGLEFLIYFQGNSAPDKSGLPSDRFSAERTGGSVSTLTIQRTQQEDSAVYLCASSLTINGYTFGSGTRLTVV.

The CDR3 nucleotides are TGTGCCAGCAGTCTACCCTCGGAACAGCCCCAGCATTTT. This translates into CASSLPSEQPQHF. The chain carries TRBV28 and TRBJ1-5; D remains ambiguous. Germline V lookup: CDR1 MDHEN, CDR2 SYDVKM. The CDR3 loop spans 13 amino acids. Trimming left V 5 bases short and J 7 bases short, with 12 bases between.

This chain connects TRBV11-3 to TRBJ2-7, with TRBD1 matching 9 bases. The CDR3 is made up of 16 amino acids. Germline V CDR1 and CDR2: SGHNT, YENEEA. Trimming removed 1 base from V and 3 bases from J; junction bases left unmatched: 7. The CDR3 DNA is TGTGCCAGCAGCTTAGGACGGGGGACAGGGTTCTACGAGCAGTACTTC. It is translated as CASSLGRGTGFYEQYF.

The rearrangement links TRBV5-6 to TRBJ2-5; tentative D call: TRBD2 (6 bases). Germline CDR1 is SGHDT and CDR2 is YYEEEE. CDR3 length equals 14 residues. The germline V and J ends were trimmed by 4 bases and 1 base, with 11 bases remaining between them. The CDR3 DNA sequence: TGTGCCAGCAGCGGCGGAGGGACCCAAGAGACCCAGTACTTC. Protein product: CASSGGGTQETQYF. The whole variable domain, remainder taken from reference TRBV5-6 and TRBJ2-5, is DAGVTQSPTHLIKTRGQQVTLRCSPKSGHDTVSWYQQALGQGPQFIFQYYEEEERQRGNFPDRFSGHQFPNYSSELNVNALLLGDSALYLCASSGGGTQETQYFGPGTRLLVL.